A single sample gave rise to the 27 T cell receptor beta chains below, sequenced in a study of blood T cell repertoires in COVID-19. Produced via immunoSEQ multiplex PCR; TCRdb's table is partial and in-frame only. This table has about 220,000 clones, 80% to 85% appearing once. Material: peripheral blood. The receptors here all came from a woman aged 60-75 years with acute or convalescent COVID-19.

The V call is TRBV24-1, the J call TRBJ2-2, with 7 bases fitting TRBD2. CDR3 size: 15 residues. The V segment lost 2 bases and the J segment 4 bases; nucleotides outside the gene matches: 3. The germline CDR1 and CDR2 sequences are KGHDR and SFDVKD. The CDR3 nucleotides are TGTGCCACCAGTGATTCAGGGAGGGGCACCGGGGAGCTGTTTTTT. This translates into CATSDSGRGTGELFF.

The chain links TRBV7-6 to TRBJ1-3; the D gene is possibly TRBD1 (5 bases). CDR1 is SGHVS, CDR2 FNYEAQ, per germline. The CDR3 runs to 17 residues. Trimming took off 1 base at V and 3 bases at J, with 16 bases between the two ends. CDR3: CASSLGAHGASGNTIYF. The CDR3 DNA follows: TGTGCCAGCAGCTTAGGGGCCCATGGGGCAAGTGGAAACACCATATATTTT.

This chain connects TRBV18 to TRBJ2-5; 8 positions match TRBD2. Germline assignment: CDR1 KGHSH and CDR2 LQKENI. V was pared by 2 bases and J by 5 bases, with 7 bases of the junction left unmatched. The CDR3 covers 15 residues. CDR3 sequence (DNA): TGTGCCAGCTCACCAGGAGTCGCGGGGGGTGAGACCCAGTACTTC. Translating it yields CASSPGVAGGETQYF.

This clone was seen just once. J is TRBJ1-4 and V is TRBV3-1 (or the pseudogene TRBV3-2); D is ambiguous. The CDR3 extends over 14 amino acids. The germline gives CDR1 LGHDT, CDR2 YNNKEL (reference sequence). V was pared by 11 bases and J by 8 bases, with 21 bases between. CDR3 in DNA: TGTGCCGCCAGCGGCCTGTCGGGCGGGGAAAAACTGTTTTTT. As protein: CAASGLSGGEKLFF.

V is TRBV30 and J is TRBJ2-3; unclear D gene. V lost 2 bases, J lost 2 bases, and 8 bases lay in between. CDR1 is GTSNPN and CDR2 is SVGIG in the germline V gene (reference sequence). The CDR3 has 13 amino acids. CDR3 in amino acids: CAWSRRITDTQYF. The CDR3, as DNA: TGTGCCTGGAGTAGGAGAATCACAGATACGCAGTATTTT. The full variable domain, its missing parts supplied by reference TRBV30 and TRBJ2-3, is SQTIHQWPATLVQPVGSPLSLECTVEGTSNPNLYWYRQAAGRGLQLLFYSVGIGQISSEVPQNLSASRPQDRQFILSSKKLLLSDSGFYLCAWSRRITDTQYFGPGTRLTVL.

This sequence joins TRBV2 and TRBJ2-5, with TRBD2 as a possible D gene (5 bases). The CDR3 contains 12 residues. Germline lookup yields CDR1 SNHLY and CDR2 FYNNEI. Deletions cut 5 bases from V and 5 bases from J, with 9 bases between. Here the CDR3 reads CASSYGGETQYF. The CDR3, as DNA: TGTGCCAGCAGTTACGGCGGGGAGACCCAGTACTTC.

The genes are TRBV28 and TRBJ1-5; TRBD1 agrees at 11 bases. CDR3 length: 18 residues. Trimming took 6 bases from V and 6 from J; bases not matched to a gene: 16. Germline V gene lookup returns CDR1 MDHEN and CDR2 SYDVKM. The CDR3 spells CASSPIPRTGGGGQPQHF. The CDR3 DNA follows: TGTGCCAGCAGCCCAATACCCCGGACAGGGGGCGGTGGTCAGCCCCAGCATTTT.

The CDR3 spells CSVRDTQDLNYGYTF. CDR3 nucleotides: TGCAGCGTCCGGGACACTCAAGATCTCAACTATGGCTACACCTTC. This chain joins TRBV29-1 and TRBJ1-2; tentative D call: TRBD1 (6 bases). This CDR3 has 15 amino acids. Trimming took 6 bases from V and 2 from J, leaving 19 bases between them. Germline CDR1 is SQVTM and CDR2 is ANQGSEA. Complete variable domain (other parts from reference TRBV29-1 and TRBJ1-2): SAVISQKPSRDICQRGTSLTIQCQVDSQVTMMFWYRQQPGQSLTLIATANQGSEATYESGFVIDKFPISRPNLTFSTLTVSNMSPEDSSIYLCSVRDTQDLNYGYTFGSGTRLTVV.

The chain joins TRBV28 to TRBJ2-3, with a weak D call TRBD2 (6 bases). V was clipped by 4 bases and J by 11 bases, with 22 bases between them. Per the germline V gene, CDR1 is MDHEN and CDR2 is SYDVKM. The CDR3 loop spans 15 amino acids. The CDR3 DNA is TGTGCCAGCAGTTCTTGGGGACTCCAAAGATGGGGGCAGTATTTT. This codes for CASSSWGLQRWGQYF.

The chain recombines TRBV6-5 with TRBJ1-1; 9 nucleotides align to TRBD1. The germline V gene has CDR1 MNHEY and CDR2 SVGAGI. V shed 6 bases, J shed 6 bases, and the junction held 2 bases outside the gene matches. The CDR3 consists of 12 residues. The DNA for the CDR3 is TGTGCCAGCAGGGACAGGGGCGCTGAAGCTTTCTTT. This translates into CASRDRGAEAFF.

The DNA of the CDR3 is TGTGCCATCAGTGAGTCGTCCGGAGTAAACACCATATATTTT. This codes for CAISESSGVNTIYF. V is TRBV10-3 and J is TRBJ1-3; no clear D gene. CDR3 length equals 14 residues. The germline V gene encodes CDR1 ENHRY and CDR2 SYGVKD. V lost 0 bases and J lost 6, with 9 bases in between.

Only one count was recorded for this clone. This chain joins TRBV3-1 (or the pseudogene TRBV3-2) and TRBJ1-2, with TRBD1 as a possible D gene (6 bases). V shed 2 bases and J shed 0 bases, with 16 bases lying between them. Germline values: CDR1 LGHDT, CDR2 YNNKEL (reference sequence). This CDR3 region has 17 residues. The CDR3 DNA sequence: TGTGCCAGCAGCCAAACTTTCGTAGGACAGCCTAACTATGGCTACACCTTC. It translates to CASSQTFVGQPNYGYTF.

The chain carries TRBV7-9 and TRBJ1-4; D is uncertain. The germline V gene has CDR1 SEHNR and CDR2 FQNEAQ (reference sequence). V was shortened by 1 base and J by 8 bases, with 5 bases between the two germline ends. The CDR3 contains 12 residues. The CDR3 here is CASSLVREKLFF. The CDR3 coding sequence is TGTGCCAGCAGCTTAGTACGGGAAAAACTGTTTTTT.

The rearrangement links TRBV18 to TRBJ2-6; D is unclear. V was pared by 8 bases and J by 4 bases, with 12 bases between. Germline CDR1 reads KGHSH; CDR2 reads LQKENI. CDR3 length: 14 residues. CDR3 bases: TGTGCCAGCACTCCCAAGCCGGGGGCCAACGTCCTGACTTTC. Translated: CASTPKPGANVLTF.

The chain has TRBV6-1 and TRBJ1-6; 9 bases are shared with TRBD1. V lost 1 base and J lost 7; bases outside the gene matches: 2. This CDR3 is 15 amino acids long. Germline lookup yields CDR1 MNHNS and CDR2 SASEGT. The CDR3 DNA reads as TGTGCCAGCAGTGAAGGACAGGGGGGCAATTCACCCCTCCACTTT. This encodes CASSEGQGGNSPLHF.

The chain uses TRBV2 and TRBJ1-1; D remains unclear. Germline CDR1 reads SNHLY; CDR2 reads FYNNEI. This CDR3 region has 14 residues. V was pared by 5 bases and J by 4 bases, with 14 bases between. CDR3 nucleotide sequence: TGTGCCAGCAGTAACTGGGGAGGCGGCACTGAAGCTTTCTTT. It yields the protein CASSNWGGGTEAFF.

The chain carries TRBV11-2 and TRBJ1-1, with no clear D. The CDR3 covers 13 residues. Germline CDR1 SGHAT, CDR2 FQNNGV. Deletions cut 4 bases from V and 4 bases from J, with 10 bases between. The DNA of the CDR3 is TGTGCCAGCAGCTCACAGTGGGCCACTGAAGCTTTCTTT. Amino acids: CASSSQWATEAFF.

In its sample, this clone was seen once. At the DNA level, this CDR3 is encoded by other sequences in the same sample as well. V is TRBV7-9 and J is TRBJ1-2; D possibly corresponds to TRBD1 (6 bases). V was cut by 3 bases and J by 4 bases, with 9 bases left in between. Per germline, CDR1 SEHNR and CDR2 FQNEAQ (reference sequence). There are 13 residues in the CDR3. The CDR3 region is CASSLDSSYGYTF. The CDR3 region has the DNA TGTGCCAGCAGCTTGGACAGCTCCTATGGCTACACCTTC.

V gene TRBV7-3 combines with J gene TRBJ2-2; D is possibly TRBD2 (6 bases). This CDR3 is built from 14 residues. With 2 bases removed from V and 7 bases from J, the gap between germline ends came to 11 bases. CDR1 is SGHTA and CDR2 is FQGTGA in the germline V gene. The DNA for the CDR3 is TGTGCCAGCAGCTTAGGCGGGAAGGACGGGGAGCTGTTTTTT. Translated: CASSLGGKDGELFF.

CDR3 residues: CASSLAGNYNEQFF. CDR3 coding DNA: TGTGCCAGCAGCTTAGCAGGGAACTACAATGAGCAGTTCTTC. This sequence joins TRBV11-2 and TRBJ2-1; maybe TRBD1 (5 bases). The ends were cut back, 1 base at V and 3 bases at J, with 7 bases in the middle. This CDR3 contains 14 residues. The germline V gene has CDR1 SGHAT and CDR2 FQNNGV.

A few counts support this clone. The chain joins TRBV10-3 to TRBJ2-7; 9 bases agree with TRBD2. V was clipped by 0 bases and J by 6 bases; unmatched bases: 12. This CDR3 region has 17 residues. From germline, CDR1 is ENHRY and CDR2 SYGVKD. CDR3 sequence: CAISESTVGGGAGEQYF. The DNA for the CDR3 is TGTGCCATCAGTGAGTCGACGGTTGGCGGGGGGGCTGGCGAGCAGTACTTC.

The CDR3 DNA follows: TGTGCCAGCAGCTTCACTATAGGCCTTAGGATAAATGAGCAGTTCTTC. Its protein product is CASSFTIGLRINEQFF. The chain employs TRBV7-6 and TRBJ2-1; D gene ambiguous. This CDR3 is built from 16 residues. The ends were cut back, 3 bases at V and 7 bases at J, with 19 bases in the middle. Germline-derived CDR1 and CDR2 are SGHVS and FNYEAQ.

The rearrangement links TRBV19 to TRBJ2-7; 7 bases are shared with TRBD1. After removal of 3 bases from V and 5 bases from J, the junction contained 10 bases not matched to a gene. There are 15 residues in the CDR3. Germline CDR1 reads LNHDA; CDR2 reads SQIVND (reference sequence). The CDR3 loop reads CASSIYRGSQDEQYF. The DNA for the CDR3 is TGTGCCAGTAGTATCTACAGGGGCTCCCAAGACGAGCAGTACTTC.

The genes are TRBV20-1 and TRBJ1-1, with D perhaps matching TRBD1 (5 bases). CDR3 length equals 11 residues. V gave up 2 bases and J gave up 7 bases, with 8 bases separating them. Per the germline V gene, CDR1 is DFQATT and CDR2 is SNEGSKA (reference sequence). CDR3 in DNA: TGCAGTGCTAGAAGGGGCTATGAAGCTTTCTTT. This gives the protein CSARRGYEAFF.

The V and J genes are TRBV6-5 and TRBJ1-1, with D unresolved. The CDR3 has 13 residues. From germline, CDR1 is MNHEY and CDR2 SVGAGI. V was clipped by 7 bases and J by 4 bases, with 13 bases between them. The CDR3 DNA follows: TGTGCCAGCAACCCAAGCGGTGGCACTGAAGCTTTCTTT. Translation: CASNPSGGTEAFF.

This clone was detected only a few times. This chain connects TRBV11-2 to TRBJ1-4; TRBD1 matches at 9 bases. With V trimmed by 8 bases and J by 8 bases, 9 bases remained unmatched. Germline values: CDR1 SGHAT, CDR2 FQNNGV. The CDR3 totals 14 residues. CDR3 sequence (DNA): TGTGCCAGCCAGCCCGGGACAGGGCACGAAAAACTGTTTTTT. Residues: CASQPGTGHEKLFF.

This chain links TRBV27 with TRBJ1-2, with D unclear. There are 13 residues in the CDR3. Germline lookup yields CDR1 MNHEY and CDR2 SMNVEV (reference sequence). Trimming pared 4 bases from V and 8 bases from J, leaving 14 bases between. The CDR3 sequence: CASSSPVGGGYTF. CDR3 in DNA: TGTGCCAGCAGTTCCCCGGTCGGAGGCGGCTACACCTTC.